This T cell receptor (beta chain) was obtained from a study of patients and donors after allogeneic stem cell transplantation. TCRdb independently ran MiXCR on the RT-PCR reads; one entry per CDR3 protein. The sample yields about a million distinct CDR3 sequences, 15% to 20% seen once. The CDR3 covers 14 residues. Trimming took 6 bases from V and 3 from J, leaving 16 bases between them. Germline V gives CDR1 DFQATT, CDR2 SNEGSKA (reference sequence). Source material: blood, either unsorted or a sorted T cell fraction (not recorded which). This chain links TRBV20-1 with TRBJ2-3, with TRBD1 as a possible D gene (6 bases). This sequence was found in a human donor who was either an allogeneic HSCT recipient or a stem cell or donor lymphocyte infusion donor (not recorded which). It is not recorded whose cells these are; they may come from a transplant donor. CDR3 nucleotide sequence: TGCAGTGCGAGGCGGAATCAGGGGACAGATACGCAGTATTTT. It specifies CSARRNQGTDTQYF.